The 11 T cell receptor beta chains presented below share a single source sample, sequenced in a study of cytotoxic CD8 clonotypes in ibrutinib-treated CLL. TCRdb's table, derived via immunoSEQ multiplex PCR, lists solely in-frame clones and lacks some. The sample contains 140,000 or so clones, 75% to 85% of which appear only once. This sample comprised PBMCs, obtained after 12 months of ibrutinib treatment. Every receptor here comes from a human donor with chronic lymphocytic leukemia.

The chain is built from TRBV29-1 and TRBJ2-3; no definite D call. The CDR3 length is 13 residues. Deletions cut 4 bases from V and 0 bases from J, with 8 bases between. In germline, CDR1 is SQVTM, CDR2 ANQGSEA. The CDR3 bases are TGCAGCGTTGTTAGGCTGAGCACAGATACGCAGTATTTT. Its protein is CSVVRLSTDTQYF.

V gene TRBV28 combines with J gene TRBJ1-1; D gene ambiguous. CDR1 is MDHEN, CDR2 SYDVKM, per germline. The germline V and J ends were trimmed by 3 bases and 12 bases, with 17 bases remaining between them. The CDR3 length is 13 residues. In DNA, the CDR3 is TGTGCCAGCAGTTTGTCTCGAAAGCCTATTTCTTTCTTT. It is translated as CASSLSRKPISFF.

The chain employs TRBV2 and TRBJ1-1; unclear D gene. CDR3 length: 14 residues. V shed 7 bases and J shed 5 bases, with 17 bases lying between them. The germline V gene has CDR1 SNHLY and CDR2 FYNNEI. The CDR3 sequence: CASKGIHSGTEAFF. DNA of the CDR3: TGTGCCAGCAAAGGAATCCATTCTGGGACTGAAGCTTTCTTT.

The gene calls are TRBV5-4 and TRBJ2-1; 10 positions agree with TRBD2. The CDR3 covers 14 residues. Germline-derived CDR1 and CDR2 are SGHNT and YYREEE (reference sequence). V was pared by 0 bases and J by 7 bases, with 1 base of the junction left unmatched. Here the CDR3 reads CASSLEAGGNEQFF. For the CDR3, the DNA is TGTGCCAGCAGCTTGGAAGCGGGAGGGAATGAGCAGTTCTTC.

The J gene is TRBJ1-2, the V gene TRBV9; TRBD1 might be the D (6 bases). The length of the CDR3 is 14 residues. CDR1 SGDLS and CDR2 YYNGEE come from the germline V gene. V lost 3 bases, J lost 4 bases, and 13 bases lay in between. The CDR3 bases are TGTGCCAGCAGCGGGGGAGTGGGGGCCTATGGCTACACCTTC. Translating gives CASSGGVGAYGYTF.

The CDR3 loop reads CASSEGYLYEQYF. CDR3 sequence (DNA): TGTGCCAGCAGCGAGGGTTACCTCTACGAGCAGTACTTC. The chain links TRBV11-3 to TRBJ2-7; maybe TRBD2 (5 bases). Trimming removed 5 bases from V and 3 bases from J, with 11 bases in between. CDR3 length: 13 residues. The germline V gene encodes CDR1 SGHNT and CDR2 YENEEA.

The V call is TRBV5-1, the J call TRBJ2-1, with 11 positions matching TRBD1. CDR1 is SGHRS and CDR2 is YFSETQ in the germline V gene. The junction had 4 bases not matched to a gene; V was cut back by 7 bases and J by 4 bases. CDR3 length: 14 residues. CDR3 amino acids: CASGQGARYNEQFF. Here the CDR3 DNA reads TGCGCCAGCGGACAGGGGGCCAGATACAATGAGCAGTTCTTC.

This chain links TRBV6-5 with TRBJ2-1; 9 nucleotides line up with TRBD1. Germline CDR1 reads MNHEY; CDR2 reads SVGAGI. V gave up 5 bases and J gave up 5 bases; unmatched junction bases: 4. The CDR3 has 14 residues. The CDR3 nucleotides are TGTGCCAGCAGTAAAGGGACAGGGAACAATGAGCAGTTCTTC. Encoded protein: CASSKGTGNNEQFF.

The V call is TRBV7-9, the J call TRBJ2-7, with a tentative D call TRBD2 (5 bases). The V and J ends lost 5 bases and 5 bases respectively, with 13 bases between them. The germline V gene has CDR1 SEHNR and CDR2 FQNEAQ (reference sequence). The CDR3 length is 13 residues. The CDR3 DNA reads TGTGCCAGCAGCCCCCCAAAAGCGGACGAGCAGTACTTC. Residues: CASSPPKADEQYF. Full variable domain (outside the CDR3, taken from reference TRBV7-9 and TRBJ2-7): DTGVSQNPRHKITKRGQNVTFRCDPISEHNRLYWYRQTLGQGPEFLTYFQNEAQLEKSRLLSDRFSAERPKGSFSTLEIQRTEQGDSAMYLCASSPPKADEQYFGPGTRLTVT.

The CDR3 is CASSVRDPSYEQYF. The DNA for the CDR3 is TGTGCCAGCAGCGTCCGGGACCCCTCCTACGAGCAGTACTTC. The V gene is TRBV7-2, the J gene TRBJ2-7, with D perhaps TRBD1 or TRBD2 (5 bases each). The V gene lost 5 bases and the J gene lost 0 bases, with 11 bases spanning the gap. Germline CDR1 SGHTA, CDR2 FQGNSA. The CDR3 consists of 14 residues.

CDR3 sequence: CASSVSPVAGNTIYF. The DNA of the CDR3 is TGTGCCAGCAGCGTATCCCCGGTTGCTGGAAACACCATATATTTT. This chain links TRBV9 with TRBJ1-3; no firm D call. Germline V gene data show CDR1 as SGDLS and CDR2 as YYNGEE. CDR3 length equals 15 residues. Deletions cut 1 base from V and 2 bases from J, with 10 bases between.